Shown below are 30 T cell receptor beta chains from a single sample sequenced in a study of cytomegalovirus exposure and HLA in healthy donors. The PCR made use of 60 Vbeta and 13 Jbeta primers. Some clones are missing from TCRdb's copy, which holds only in-frame ones; the method was immunoSEQ multiplex PCR. Of about 120,000 clones in the sample, approximately 85% were seen once. The material sequenced was PBMCs. The receptors were sampled from a male donor in good health and CMV-seropositive.

Worth noting for this clone: A junction end diverges from the germline sequence, so it may reflect a read error. The chain uses TRBV7-9 and TRBJ2-7; 7 bases match TRBD2. Germline V gene sequence: CDR1 SEHNR, CDR2 FQNEAQ (reference sequence). The CDR3 covers 16 residues. CDR3: CSSSSIREGSSYEQYF. The CDR3 bases are TGTTCCAGCAGCTCCATTAGGGAGGGGAGCTCCTACGAGCAGTACTTC.

The table lists this clone with a few counts. This chain links TRBV15 with TRBJ2-1; D remains unclear. The CDR3 covers 12 residues. CDR1 and CDR2 from the germline V gene are LNHNV and YYDKDF (reference sequence). V was shortened by 4 bases and J by 12 bases, with 13 bases between the two germline ends. The CDR3 loop is CATSTLAATQFF. The CDR3 DNA reads TGTGCCACCAGCACCCTGGCGGCCACGCAGTTCTTC.

The rearrangement links TRBV28 to TRBJ2-7, with D possibly TRBD1 on 5 matching bases. Per germline, CDR1 MDHEN and CDR2 SYDVKM. This CDR3 is 14 amino acids long. Between the trimmed V and J ends, which lost 3 bases and 5 bases, there was a span of 14 bases. The CDR3 DNA reads as TGTGCCAGCAGTTTTGTGGGTCCAGGGAACGAGCAGTACTTC. Its translation is CASSFVGPGNEQYF.

The chain recombines TRBV5-8 with TRBJ1-3; 7 bases align to TRBD1. In germline, CDR1 is SGHTS, CDR2 YDEGEE. Trimming took 3 bases from V and 4 from J; bases not matched to a gene: 7. This CDR3 comprises 15 residues. CDR3 bases: TGTGCCAGCAGCTCCGGGACAGTCACCGGAAACACCATATATTTT. It translates to CASSSGTVTGNTIYF.

This chain joins TRBV27 and TRBJ2-3; possible D gene TRBD2, 6 bases. Trimming removed 10 bases from V and 4 bases from J, with 18 bases in between. This CDR3 has 14 residues. From germline, CDR1 is MNHEY and CDR2 SMNVEV (reference sequence). The CDR3 loop is CATSPHIAADTQYF. As DNA, the CDR3 is TGTGCCACCTCCCCCCATATAGCGGCAGATACGCAGTATTTT.

This chain links TRBV30 with TRBJ2-7; 10 bases fit TRBD1. The CDR3 has 13 residues. V lost 2 bases, J lost 6 bases, and 4 bases stayed unmatched. Looked up from germline, CDR1 is GTSNPN and CDR2 is SVGIG (reference sequence). CDR3 bases: TGTGCCTGGAGTAGACAGGGGGCCGGCGAGCAGTACTTC. Translation: CAWSRQGAGEQYF.

The chain joins TRBV7-2 to TRBJ2-7; no reliable D call. CDR1 and CDR2 (germline): SGHTA, FQGNSA. The germline V and J ends were trimmed by 1 base and 6 bases, with 16 bases remaining between them. This CDR3 has 15 amino acids. CDR3 in amino acids: CASSLGLTDQGEQYF. DNA for the CDR3: TGTGCCAGCAGCTTAGGGCTAACAGATCAAGGCGAGCAGTACTTC.

The genes are TRBV18 and TRBJ2-7; TRBD1 agrees at 10 bases. Germline V gives CDR1 KGHSH, CDR2 LQKENI. J gave up 7 bases and V 3 bases, and 6 bases lay outside the gene matches. The CDR3 is 14 residues long. CDR3 nucleotide sequence: TGTGCCAGCTCACCTCTAGGACAGGGGGGTGAGCAGTACTTC. Encoded protein: CASSPLGQGGEQYF.

The chain joins TRBV7-8 to TRBJ2-3; 16 bases are a match to TRBD2. V was pared by 5 bases and J by 0 bases, with 11 bases of the junction left unmatched. The CDR3 totals 20 residues. Germline V lookup: CDR1 SGHVS, CDR2 FQNEAQ. The CDR3 bases are TGTGCCAGCAGCCGGAGGTCGGGACTAGCGGGAGGGAATAGCACAGATACGCAGTATTTT. It is translated as CASSRRSGLAGGNSTDTQYF.

In its sample, this clone was seen once. This sequence joins TRBV7-2 and TRBJ2-7; TRBD2 is a possible D gene (5 bases). Germline CDR1 and CDR2: SGHTA and FQGNSA. CDR3 length: 12 amino acids. Trimming took 2 bases from V and 6 from J, leaving 8 bases between them. Written as DNA, the CDR3 is TGTGCCAGCAGCTTACTCGGGATCGAGCAGTACTTC. Protein product: CASSLLGIEQYF.

The rearrangement uses TRBV28 and TRBJ2-5; 8 bases are a match to TRBD1. CDR1 and CDR2 (germline): MDHEN, SYDVKM. V was pared by 7 bases and J by 5 bases, with 18 bases of the junction left unmatched. This CDR3 region has 17 residues. Here the CDR3 DNA reads TGTGCCAGCACCCTCTGGGGACCTGACAGGGGCCGGGAGACCCAGTACTTC. Encoded protein: CASTLWGPDRGRETQYF.

This rearrangement joins TRBV5-6 to TRBJ2-7; TRBD2 matches at 10 bases. V trimming: 1 base; J trimming: 11 bases; junction bases outside the gene matches: 3. The CDR3 is 12 amino acids. The germline CDR1 and CDR2 sequences are SGHDT and YYEEEE. The CDR3 region has the DNA TGTGCCAGCAGCTTGCGGCTAGCGGGAGAGTACTTC. It specifies CASSLRLAGEYF.

The chain joins TRBV7-2 to TRBJ2-3, with a possible D match to TRBD2 (7 bases). Trimming pared 2 bases from V and 8 bases from J, leaving 29 bases between. CDR1 and CDR2 (germline): SGHTA, FQGNSA. This CDR3 has 19 amino acids. CDR3 in DNA: TGTGCCAGCAGCTTAACCCGTCCCTGGGGGGCGGGAGATTGGGGTACGCAGTATTTT. Its protein is CASSLTRPWGAGDWGTQYF.

This clone was counted between two and nine times. The J gene is TRBJ1-1, the V gene TRBV1; the listed D gene, TRBD1, was not tested against the DNA. TRBV1 is a listed pseudogene. CDR3 size: 17 residues. CDR3 in DNA: TGCACCAGCAGCCACCTGCCCCAACAGGGCCTTTGCCCTGAAGCTTTCTTT. This codes for CTSSHLPQQGLCPEAFF.

J is TRBJ2-5 and V is TRBV16, with 7 positions matching TRBD1. The germline V gene encodes CDR1 KGHSY and CDR2 FQNENV. The CDR3 totals 16 residues. Germline trimming cut 3 bases from V and 5 bases from J; bases unmatched to any gene: 12. CDR3 coding DNA: TGTGCCAGCAGCCATATCTCTCGACAGGGCGACGAGACCCAGTACTTC. Residues: CASSHISRQGDETQYF.

CDR3 coding DNA: TGTGCCAGCATACAGGAGAGCACAGATACGCAGTATTTT. Translating gives CASIQESTDTQYF. The chain recombines TRBV2 with TRBJ2-3; weak D call: TRBD1 (5 bases). The length of the CDR3 is 13 residues. V shed 7 bases and J shed 0 bases, with 8 bases lying between them. Germline CDR1 is SNHLY and CDR2 is FYNNEI.

The rearrangement links TRBV2 to TRBJ2-7; TRBD1 might be the D (7 bases). The V end lost 6 bases, the J end lost 1 base, and 13 bases lay between the germline ends. Looked up from germline, CDR1 is SNHLY and CDR2 is FYNNEI. The CDR3 loop spans 14 amino acids. CDR3 amino acids: CASRRGTESYEQYF. The CDR3 DNA reads as TGTGCCAGCAGACGGGGGACAGAGTCCTACGAGCAGTACTTC.

The chain carries TRBV7-2 and TRBJ1-6; D is possibly TRBD1 (6 bases). V was cut by 4 bases and J by 4 bases, with 17 bases left in between. The CDR3 extends over 17 amino acids. The germline gives CDR1 SGHTA, CDR2 FQGNSA. In DNA, the CDR3 is TGTGCCAGCAGCTCCGGGAGGGGGATTGGATATAATTCACCCCTCCACTTT. This encodes CASSSGRGIGYNSPLHF.

The genes are TRBV19 and TRBJ2-1; tentative D call: TRBD1 (6 bases). V lost 5 bases and J lost 10, with 9 bases in between. The germline CDR1 and CDR2 sequences are LNHDA and SQIVND (reference sequence). The CDR3 runs 11 residues. CDR3 protein: CASSLGTEQFF. DNA of the CDR3: TGTGCCAGTAGTCTCGGGACAGAGCAGTTCTTC. The full variable domain, rest sourced from reference TRBV19 and TRBJ2-1, is DGGITQSPKYLFRKEGQNVTLSCEQNLNHDAMYWYRQDPGQGLRLIYYSQIVNDFQKGDIAEGYSVSREKKESFPLTVTSAQKNPTAFYLCASSLGTEQFFGPGTRLTVL.

The chain couples TRBV5-1 to TRBJ1-2; 7 bases are shared with TRBD1. There are 14 residues in the CDR3. Unmatched junction bases numbered 12, after V lost 7 bases and J lost 6 bases. CDR1 is SGHRS and CDR2 is YFSETQ in the germline V gene. The CDR3 is CASRRTGASDGYTF. The DNA for the CDR3 is TGCGCCAGCCGCAGAACAGGGGCGAGCGATGGCTACACCTTC. Complete variable domain (other parts from reference TRBV5-1 and TRBJ1-2): KAGVTQTPRYLIKTRGQQVTLSCSPISGHRSVSWYQQTPGQGLQFLFEYFSETQRNKGNFPGRFSGRQFSNSRSEMNVSTLELGDSALYLCASRRTGASDGYTFGSGTRLTVV.

V usage is TRBV9 and J usage is TRBJ2-3; maybe TRBD2 (5 bases). V shed 0 bases and J shed 3 bases, with 11 bases lying between them. This CDR3 is built from 15 residues. Germline V CDR1 and CDR2: SGDLS, YYNGEE. CDR3 protein: CASSVGTQYTDTQYF. The CDR3 DNA reads TGTGCCAGCAGCGTAGGGACTCAATATACAGATACGCAGTATTTT.

The rearrangement joins TRBV6-5 to TRBJ1-4; TRBD1 is a possible D gene (5 bases). In germline, CDR1 is MNHEY, CDR2 SVGAGI. V was cut by 4 bases and J by 6 bases, with 12 bases left in between. The CDR3 is made up of 14 amino acids. CDR3 DNA sequence: TGTGCCAGCAGTTCGCGGGGCCCGGATGAAAAACTGTTTTTT. Amino acids: CASSSRGPDEKLFF.

The chain employs TRBV7-9 and TRBJ1-4; 9 bases fit TRBD1. Germline V CDR1 and CDR2: SEHNR, FQNEAQ (reference sequence). This CDR3 is built from 15 residues. Losses at the gene ends were 1 base for V and 8 bases for J; bases not matched to a gene: 5. The CDR3 nucleotides read TGTGCCAGCAGCTTAGAGTACAGGGGGCACGAAAAACTGTTTTTT. Protein sequence: CASSLEYRGHEKLFF.

The V call is TRBV5-1, the J call TRBJ2-1; maybe TRBD1 (6 bases). This CDR3 is built from 14 residues. Germline V gene data show CDR1 as SGHRS and CDR2 as YFSETQ. Trimming cost V 0 bases and J 4 bases, with 8 bases left between them. The CDR3 loop is CASSLGRGYNEQFF. DNA for the CDR3: TGCGCCAGCAGCTTGGGTAGGGGGTACAATGAGCAGTTCTTC.

V usage is TRBV5-1 and J usage is TRBJ2-3; the match to TRBD2 covers 13 bases. J lost 3 bases, V lost 3 bases, and 7 bases had no gene match. Germline CDR1 SGHRS, CDR2 YFSETQ. The CDR3 spans 17 residues. The CDR3 DNA is TGCGCCAGCAGCTCGACTACTAGCGGGAGGGTTACAGATACGCAGTATTTT. Its translation is CASSSTTSGRVTDTQYF.

The chain carries TRBV7-3 and TRBJ1-1; 7 bases map to TRBD1. The germline CDR1 and CDR2 sequences are SGHTA and FQGTGA. V was clipped by 4 bases and J by 7 bases; unmatched bases: 6. This CDR3 spans 13 amino acids. Here the CDR3 DNA reads TGTGCCAGCAGCTCACGCGGGACAGTTGAAGCTTTCTTT. Its protein is CASSSRGTVEAFF. The full variable domain, in which reference TRBV7-3 and TRBJ1-1 provide the parts outside the CDR3, is GAGVSQTPSNKVTEKGKYVELRCDPISGHTALYWYRQSLGQGPEFLIYFQGTGAADDSGLPNDRFFAVRPEGSVSTLKIQRTERGDSAVYLCASSSRGTVEAFFGQGTRLTVV.

The chain uses TRBV28 and TRBJ2-7; the match to TRBD1 covers 12 bases. CDR3 size: 16 residues. V was clipped by 3 bases and J by 6 bases; unmatched bases: 9. The germline gives CDR1 MDHEN, CDR2 SYDVKM. CDR3: CASSLAMGQGAREQYF. The CDR3 nucleotides are TGTGCCAGCAGTTTGGCTATGGGACAGGGGGCACGCGAGCAGTACTTC.

This chain joins TRBV7-2 and TRBJ2-1, with D possibly TRBD2 on 5 matching bases. The CDR3 covers 13 residues. Germline assignment: CDR1 SGHTA and CDR2 FQGNSA. The ends were cut back, 0 bases at V and 10 bases at J, with 10 bases in the middle. The DNA for the CDR3 is TGTGCCAGCAGCTTAGCGGGAGTACGGGAGCAGTTCTTC. This translates into CASSLAGVREQFF.

This clone was observed a few times. One junction end does not reproduce the germline sequence, and a read error may be involved. The rearrangement links TRBV7-2 to TRBJ2-6; D might be TRBD1 (5 bases). The length of the CDR3 is 16 residues. The germline CDR1 and CDR2 sequences are SGHTA and FQGNSA. The CDR3 nucleotides read TGTGCCAGCAGCTTAGGGTATGGCGCTGGGGCCAACGGCCTGACTTTC. It is translated as CASSLGYGAGANGLTF.

This chain uses TRBV11-2 with TRBJ2-5; 9 positions match TRBD2. Germline loops: CDR1 SGHAT, CDR2 FQNNGV. This CDR3 has 15 amino acids. V lost 5 bases and J lost 4; bases outside the gene matches: 8. The CDR3 loop is CASSQGAGGRETQYF. In DNA form, the CDR3 reads TGTGCCAGCAGCCAGGGAGCGGGAGGCAGAGAGACCCAGTACTTC.